This T cell receptor beta chain was recorded in a study of blood T cell repertoires in COVID-19. Study-level background: The origin of the acute and convalescent COVID-19 samples was the United States, Italy and Spain.

CDR3 size: 15 residues. The V segment lost 8 bases and the J segment 8 bases; nucleotides outside the gene matches: 13. The germline V gene has CDR1 LNHDA and CDR2 SQIVND (reference sequence). The protocol was immunoSEQ multiplex PCR, while the TCRdb copy is restricted to in-frame clones and leaves out a portion. The data show 200,000 to 250,000 clones, roughly 86% seen once. Sample: peripheral blood. This chain connects TRBV19 to TRBJ2-1; 9 bases match TRBD1. This TCR was sampled from a woman aged 45-60 years with COVID-19, enrolled during active disease. The CDR3, as DNA: TGTGCCAGTGCCCTAGGGACAGGGTTAATTGATGAGCAGTTCTTC. This translates into CASALGTGLIDEQFF.